The next 26 T cell receptor beta chains were all read from a single sample in a study of shared clonotypes between healthy human individuals. Repertoires were generated with immunoSEQ multiplex PCR, while TCRdb's copy carries only in-frame clones and drops some. The profile covers hundreds of thousands of clones, with around 72% appearing a single time and about 1.7% taken by the ten largest. Source material: memory CD4+ T cells sorted from blood. This sample's subset: CD45RA-negative fraction. The source is a woman aged 30 to 39 in good health.

The V gene is TRBV10-3, the J gene TRBJ2-1, with 7 bases matching TRBD2. This CDR3 contains 16 residues. Germline lookup yields CDR1 ENHRY and CDR2 SYGVKD. Trimming cost V 2 bases and J 8 bases; bases outside gene matches: 12. The CDR3 spells CAISEPRGGSSDEQFF. The CDR3 nucleotides are TGTGCCATCAGTGAGCCGCGCGGCGGGAGTAGCGATGAGCAGTTCTTC.

Only a few counts were recorded for this clone. V gene TRBV19 combines with J gene TRBJ1-1; TRBD1 aligns across 9 bases. V gave up 5 bases and J gave up 0 bases; unmatched junction bases: 7. Germline assignment: CDR1 LNHDA and CDR2 SQIVND (reference sequence). CDR3 size: 16 residues. The CDR3 DNA reads as TGTGCCAGTAGTCCCGGGACAGGGAAGATGAACACTGAAGCTTTCTTT. Amino acid sequence: CASSPGTGKMNTEAFF.

This clone was counted only a few times. The rearrangement uses TRBV18 and TRBJ1-3; no reliable D call. In germline, CDR1 is KGHSH, CDR2 LQKENI. The V end was cut by 6 bases, the J end by 0 bases, with 6 bases between. This CDR3 has 13 residues. The CDR3 DNA reads as TGTGCCAGCTCCGTGGACTCTGGAAACACCATATATTTT. Translated: CASSVDSGNTIYF.

The chain recombines TRBV6-5 with TRBJ2-3; D ambiguous. The CDR3 length is 15 residues. The germline V gene has CDR1 MNHEY and CDR2 SVGAGI. V was trimmed by 8 bases and J by 4 bases, leaving 19 bases between them. The CDR3 sequence: CASLRSFAAADTQYF. CDR3 sequence (DNA): TGTGCCAGCTTGAGGAGCTTTGCGGCGGCAGATACGCAGTATTTT.

V usage is TRBV18 and J usage is TRBJ2-1, with 9 bases aligning to TRBD1. J was trimmed by 6 bases and V by 4 bases; bases with no gene match: 7. The germline V gene has CDR1 KGHSH and CDR2 LQKENI. There are 15 residues in the CDR3. In DNA, the CDR3 is TGTGCCAGCTCACACGGGACAGGGTCTCGCAATGAGCAGTTCTTC. Its translation is CASSHGTGSRNEQFF. Filled out from reference TRBV18 and TRBJ2-1, the complete variable domain reads NAGVMQNPRHLVRRRGQEARLRCSPMKGHSHVYWYRQLPEEGLKFMVYLQKENIIDESGMPKERFSAEFPKEGPSILRIQQVVRGDSAAYFCASSHGTGSRNEQFFGPGTRLTVL.

The chain has TRBV30 and TRBJ2-4; D possibly corresponds to TRBD2 (5 bases). The germline gives CDR1 GTSNPN, CDR2 SVGIG (reference sequence). With 1 base removed from V and 2 bases from J, the gap between germline ends came to 12 bases. The CDR3 is 15 amino acids. Here the CDR3 reads CAWSGGLGTKNIQYF. In DNA form, the CDR3 reads TGTGCCTGGAGTGGAGGGCTTGGGACCAAAAACATTCAGTACTTC.

The chain joins TRBV5-4 to TRBJ1-4; D gene uncertain. The ends were cut back, 4 bases at V and 8 bases at J, with 12 bases in the middle. The length of the CDR3 is 13 residues. Germline values: CDR1 SGHNT, CDR2 YYREEE (reference sequence). CDR3 region: CASSIDFEEKLFF. CDR3 bases: TGTGCCAGCAGCATAGATTTTGAAGAAAAACTGTTTTTT.

The rearrangement uses TRBV4-1 and TRBJ1-1; D is undetermined. Germline V CDR1 and CDR2: MGHRA, YSYEKL. The length of the CDR3 is 14 residues. Trimming stripped 1 base from V and 1 base from J, with 7 bases between. CDR3 region: CASSQAARNTEAFF. The CDR3 coding sequence is TGCGCCAGCAGCCAAGCGGCCAGGAACACTGAAGCTTTCTTT.

This rearrangement joins TRBV11-1 to TRBJ2-5; D gene uncertain. CDR1 is SGHAT and CDR2 is FQDESV in the germline V gene (reference sequence). V was pared by 5 bases and J by 5 bases, with 24 bases between. The CDR3 runs to 17 residues. CDR3 residues: CASSLFGPAASEETQYF. The CDR3 DNA reads TGTGCCAGCAGCCTCTTTGGGCCGGCCGCGAGCGAGGAGACCCAGTACTTC.

The chain recombines TRBV4-1 with TRBJ2-1, with 7 bases matching TRBD1. CDR3 size: 14 residues. CDR1 MGHRA and CDR2 YSYEKL come from the germline V gene. Unmatched junction bases numbered 7, after V lost 3 bases and J lost 8 bases. The CDR3, as DNA: TGCGCCAGCAGCCACCCAGGGGGTAGGGATGAGCAGTTCTTC. Its translation: CASSHPGGRDEQFF.

Written as DNA, the CDR3 is TGTGCCAGCAGTCAGAGGGGGCTCGGCTACACCTTC. Translating gives CASSQRGLGYTF. The chain links TRBV6-5 to TRBJ1-2, with 7 bases identical to TRBD1. Germline V gives CDR1 MNHEY, CDR2 SVGAGI. After removal of 5 bases from V and 8 bases from J, the junction contained 5 bases not matched to a gene. CDR3 length: 12 residues.

The chain has TRBV27 and TRBJ2-3; 7 nucleotides match TRBD1. CDR3 length equals 14 residues. The germline V gene has CDR1 MNHEY and CDR2 SMNVEV (reference sequence). Trimming at V came to 7 bases and at J to 6 bases, leaving 10 bases not matched to a gene. For the CDR3, the DNA is TGTGCCAGCATGCATCAGGGGGTCAGGGATACGCAGTATTTT. Translated: CASMHQGVRDTQYF.

Notes on this clone: Other DNA sequences in this specimen translate into the identical CDR3. This chain connects TRBV6-6 to TRBJ1-1; TRBD1 aligns across 7 bases. V was clipped by 2 bases and J by 1 base; unmatched bases: 1. This CDR3 has 14 amino acids. The V gene's germline CDR1 is MNHNY and CDR2 SVGAGI (reference sequence). CDR3 in amino acids: CASSYTGENTEAFF. DNA of the CDR3: TGTGCCAGCAGTTACACAGGGGAGAACACTGAAGCTTTCTTT.

This clone has just a few counts. This sequence joins TRBV10-3 and TRBJ2-7; TRBD2 aligns across 8 bases. The CDR3 sequence is 15 residues long. The V gene end was trimmed by 4 bases and the J gene end by 4 bases; junction bases not matched to a gene: 9. CDR1 is ENHRY, CDR2 SYGVKD, per germline. For the CDR3, the DNA is TGTGCCATCAGTGGAGGGGGGACTAGGACGTACGAGCAGTACTTC. It translates to CAISGGGTRTYEQYF.

The chain uses TRBV7-8 and TRBJ2-1; 12 nucleotides agree with TRBD2. Looked up from germline, CDR1 is SGHVS and CDR2 is FQNEAQ. The CDR3 consists of 17 residues. V shed 2 bases, J shed 9 bases, and the junction held 11 bases outside the gene matches. Here the CDR3 reads CASSLLTSGSRFTEQFF. CDR3 nucleotide sequence: TGTGCCAGCAGCTTACTGACTAGCGGGAGTCGTTTCACTGAGCAGTTCTTC.

For the CDR3, the DNA is TGTGCCAGCAGCAGGGGTCTCCCGGGGAATGAGCAGTTCTTC. Translation gives CASSRGLPGNEQFF. The chain couples TRBV7-2 to TRBJ2-1; either TRBD1 or TRBD2 may fit D (5 bases each). CDR3 length equals 14 residues. Germline CDR1 reads SGHTA; CDR2 reads FQGNSA. V lost 5 bases and J 7 bases, leaving 15 bases between the germline ends.

The chain carries TRBV19 and TRBJ2-3, with D tentatively TRBD1 (5 bases). This CDR3 comprises 11 residues. The V end lost 9 bases, the J end lost 6 bases, and 10 bases lay between the germline ends. CDR1 and CDR2 (germline): LNHDA, SQIVND (reference sequence). The chain's CDR3 is CASSGKDTQYF. CDR3 nucleotide sequence: TGTGCCAGCTCAGGGAAGGATACGCAGTATTTT.

The J gene is TRBJ2-3, the V gene TRBV7-8; 7 bases fit TRBD2. Germline lookup yields CDR1 SGHVS and CDR2 FQNEAQ. Unmatched junction bases numbered 10, after V lost 5 bases and J lost 2 bases. The CDR3 is 16 amino acids. This chain's CDR3 is CASSPRRAGDTDTQYF. The CDR3 nucleotides are TGTGCCAGCAGCCCCCGTCGGGCGGGGGACACAGATACGCAGTATTTT.

This clone was seen once. J is TRBJ1-2 and V is TRBV14; D might be TRBD1 (6 bases). V lost 0 bases to trimming and J lost 2 bases, with 19 bases between them. The CDR3 extends over 18 amino acids. Germline values: CDR1 SGHDN, CDR2 FVKESK. The CDR3 nucleotides read TGTGCCAGCAGCCAAGATCGGGGGTATTGGGGGCGGAACTATGGCTACACCTTC. Amino acid sequence: CASSQDRGYWGRNYGYTF.

The J gene is TRBJ2-7, the V gene TRBV11-1; either TRBD1 or TRBD2 may supply D (5 bases each). Germline V lookup: CDR1 SGHAT, CDR2 FQDESV (reference sequence). This CDR3 spans 15 amino acids. Trimming left V 4 bases short and J 2 bases short, with 15 bases between. In DNA form, the CDR3 reads TGTGCCAGCAGCTCCTCCGGGGCCAAGACCTACGAGCAGTACTTC. This encodes CASSSSGAKTYEQYF.

The chain carries TRBV28 and TRBJ1-6, with 7 nucleotides matching TRBD1. This CDR3 is built from 15 residues. V lost 6 bases and J lost 7; bases outside the gene matches: 9. Germline V lookup: CDR1 MDHEN, CDR2 SYDVKM. CDR3 protein: CASRGQSGANSPLHF. DNA of the CDR3: TGTGCCAGCAGGGGACAGTCGGGCGCGAATTCACCCCTCCACTTT.

The CDR3 nucleotides are TGTGCCAGCAGCGCGAGGACAGGGGGTCCCTGGAAGCAGTACTTC. Protein: CASSARTGGPWKQYF. The J gene is TRBJ2-7, the V gene TRBV7-2; 10 bases align to TRBD1. Looked up from germline, CDR1 is SGHTA and CDR2 is FQGNSA. The ends lost 5 bases at V and 8 bases at J; junction bases unmatched: 12. There are 15 residues in the CDR3.

J is TRBJ1-1 and V is TRBV28; D is unclear. CDR3 size: 12 residues. Trimming pared 6 bases from V and 10 bases from J, leaving 15 bases between. The germline gives CDR1 MDHEN, CDR2 SYDVKM. This CDR3 is CASRRPNRGAFF. CDR3 sequence (DNA): TGTGCCAGCAGACGGCCGAATCGCGGAGCTTTCTTT. The whole variable domain, remainder taken from reference TRBV28 and TRBJ1-1, is DVKVTQSSRYLVKRTGEKVFLECVQDMDHENMFWYRQDPGLGLRLIYFSYDVKMKEKGDIPEGYSVSREKKERFSLILESASTNQTSMYLCASRRPNRGAFFGQGTRLTVV.

This chain connects TRBV27 to TRBJ2-7; D tentatively fits TRBD1 or TRBD2 (5 bases each). CDR3 length: 15 residues. The germline CDR1 and CDR2 sequences are MNHEY and SMNVEV (reference sequence). Trimming removed 5 bases from V and 2 bases from J, with 16 bases in between. This chain's CDR3 is CASSRGVAMPYEQYF. DNA for the CDR3: TGTGCCAGCAGTAGAGGGGTAGCTATGCCCTACGAGCAGTACTTC.

CDR3 bases: TGTGCCAGCAGCTTTCGGTCGGGACCGAATGAAAAACTGTTTTTT. It yields the protein CASSFRSGPNEKLFF. The rearrangement links TRBV5-4 to TRBJ1-4; D might be TRBD1 (5 bases). This CDR3 spans 15 amino acids. CDR1 and CDR2 from the germline V gene are SGHNT and YYREEE (reference sequence). Trimming left V 2 bases short and J 5 bases short, with 13 bases between.

The chain has TRBV4-1 and TRBJ1-5, with 7 nucleotides matching TRBD1. This CDR3 has 15 amino acids. The ends lost 2 bases at V and 6 bases at J; junction bases unmatched: 7. The germline V gene encodes CDR1 MGHRA and CDR2 YSYEKL. CDR3 DNA sequence: TGCGCCAGCAGCCAACCCGACAGGGTTGGTCAGCCCCAGCATTTT. Translated: CASSQPDRVGQPQHF.